What follows is one T cell receptor beta chain and its context. The entry originates in a study of shared clonotypes between healthy human individuals. Produced via immunoSEQ multiplex PCR; TCRdb's table is partial and in-frame only. The data hold fewer than 1.4 million clones, with around 78% observed a single time. This sequence was found in a man aged 18 to 35 in good health. Some clones in this sample may be carry-over from other donors' samples. Sequencing was done on a sample of memory CD4+ T cells from PBMCs. Subset defined: CD45RA-negative fraction.

CDR3 region: CASSNFGTGDAEQYF. The CDR3 DNA is TGTGCCAGCTCCAATTTCGGGACAGGGGATGCCGAGCAGTACTTC. The genes are TRBV18 and TRBJ2-7, with 10 nucleotides matching TRBD1. The CDR3 extends over 15 amino acids. Germline CDR1 KGHSH, CDR2 LQKENI. Trimming removed 6 bases from V and 6 bases from J; junction bases left unmatched: 11.